One sample yielded the 2 T cell receptor beta chains listed below, sequenced in a study of CD8+ T cells in alopecia areata. Treatment of the sample: oral pan-JAK inhibitor, 5-10 mg twice daily. Reverse transcribed after extraction, RNA yielded cDNA as the sequencing template. Libraries were prepared by immunoSEQ multiplex PCR; TCRdb keeps only in-frame clonotypes and omits some of them. The data contain 85,000 to 95,000 clones, about two thirds of them singletons. The specimen comprised CD8+ T cells sorted from blood, sampled between weeks 44 and 45, from a patient treated with tofacitinib. The receptors were gathered from a human donor with alopecia areata.

The V gene is TRBV7-9, the J gene TRBJ1-1, with a weak D call TRBD1 (5 bases). The germline CDR1 and CDR2 sequences are SEHNR and FQNEAQ (reference sequence). With 3 bases removed from V and 4 bases from J, the gap between germline ends came to 15 bases. The CDR3 has 15 residues. The CDR3 is CASSFGSQGFTEAFF. As DNA, the CDR3 is TGTGCCAGCAGCTTTGGAAGTCAGGGTTTCACTGAAGCTTTCTTT.

V usage is TRBV6-5 and J usage is TRBJ2-2, with D possibly being TRBD1 or TRBD2 (5 bases each). The CDR3 has 15 amino acids. Per germline, CDR1 MNHEY and CDR2 SVGAGI. The V gene lost 2 bases and the J gene lost 3 bases, with 10 bases spanning the gap. This CDR3 is CASSYTQGDTGELFF. CDR3 nucleotides: TGTGCCAGCAGTTACACTCAGGGAGACACCGGGGAGCTGTTTTTT.